The 10 T cell receptor beta chains listed next were all sequenced from one sample in a study of blood T cell repertoires in COVID-19. The data were produced by immunoSEQ multiplex PCR, yet TCRdb's version contains in-frame clones alone and is incomplete. The repertoire has approximately 170,000 clones, less than 90% of them found once; the top ten carry approximately 4.7%. The sample was PBMCs or T cells enriched from blood (not recorded which). These TCRs come from a woman in her forties or fifties who had recovered from COVID-19.

The chain employs TRBV5-5 and TRBJ1-2, with D hard to call. This CDR3 region has 15 residues. CDR1 is SGHKS, CDR2 YYEKEE, per germline (reference sequence). V was clipped by 4 bases and J by 8 bases, with 21 bases between them. The DNA of the CDR3 is TGTGCCAGCAGCCTTGCTGCCGTGAACTGGGAGGGCTACACCTTC. Protein sequence: CASSLAAVNWEGYTF.

The CDR3 protein is CSVAERGSQYF. CDR3 nucleotide sequence: TGCAGCGTTGCGGAGCGGGGGTCCCAGTATTTT. The rearrangement uses TRBV29-1 and TRBJ2-3, with 8 bases lining up with TRBD2. Germline CDR1 and CDR2: SQVTM and ANQGSEA. With 4 bases clipped from V and 12 bases from J, the junction kept 6 bases outside the gene matches. This CDR3 is 11 amino acids long.

The chain uses TRBV28 and TRBJ1-1; the D is unclear. Germline V gene data show CDR1 as MDHEN and CDR2 as SYDVKM. Trimming took 4 bases from V and 4 from J, leaving 19 bases between them. CDR3 length: 16 amino acids. CDR3: CASSSPAVGGFTEAFF. In DNA form, the CDR3 reads TGTGCCAGCAGTTCCCCCGCCGTTGGAGGGTTCACTGAAGCTTTCTTT.

This chain links TRBV19 with TRBJ1-2, with 8 nucleotides matching TRBD1. The CDR3 is made up of 14 amino acids. V shed 9 bases and J 6 bases; nucleotides not matched to a gene: 12. Germline CDR1 reads LNHDA; CDR2 reads SQIVND (reference sequence). The CDR3 nucleotides are TGTGCCAGCAACTCCCGGCAGGGGGCTGATGGCTACACCTTC. It is translated as CASNSRQGADGYTF.

The chain carries TRBV6-1 and TRBJ2-5, with D perhaps matching TRBD1 (5 bases). Germline loops: CDR1 MNHNS, CDR2 SASEGT. This CDR3 has 15 amino acids. V shed 1 base and J shed 6 bases, with 15 bases lying between them. This CDR3 reads CASSEVWQGGQTQYF. In DNA form, the CDR3 reads TGTGCCAGCAGTGAAGTCTGGCAGGGTGGACAGACCCAGTACTTC.

The rearrangement joins TRBV19 to TRBJ1-1; 7 nucleotides agree with TRBD1. Germline loops: CDR1 LNHDA, CDR2 SQIVND (reference sequence). The CDR3 sequence is 15 residues long. The J segment lost 5 bases and the V segment lost 4 bases, leaving 10 bases of the junction unmatched. CDR3 sequence: CASSTGQVVVTEAFF. The CDR3 DNA reads as TGTGCCAGTAGTACCGGACAGGTCGTAGTAACTGAAGCTTTCTTT.

This chain links TRBV6-6 with TRBJ1-2; perhaps TRBD1 as D (6 bases). The CDR3 runs 18 residues. Germline V CDR1 and CDR2: MNHNY, SVGAGI (reference sequence). The V end lost 5 bases, the J end lost 3 bases, and 25 bases lay between the germline ends. The CDR3, as DNA: TGTGCCAGCAGTCACGATCAGGGGCCGCTCGGATTTTACTATGGCTACACCTTC. Amino acids: CASSHDQGPLGFYYGYTF.

The J gene is TRBJ2-5, the V gene TRBV5-1, with TRBD1 matching 10 bases. The CDR3 spans 15 residues. The J segment lost 6 bases and the V segment lost 4 bases, leaving 9 bases of the junction unmatched. In germline, CDR1 is SGHRS, CDR2 YFSETQ. CDR3 nucleotides: TGCGCCAGCAGCCCGACAGGGGGCAGGGGAAAGACCCAGTACTTC. Protein product: CASSPTGGRGKTQYF.

The chain carries TRBV29-1 and TRBJ2-1, with D perhaps matching TRBD1 (5 bases). Trimming removed 8 bases at V and 7 bases at J, with 15 bases between. Germline values: CDR1 SQVTM, CDR2 ANQGSEA. The CDR3 has 12 amino acids. The CDR3 DNA reads TGCAGCTTTTGGACAAGGGGAAATGAGCAGTTCTTC. Protein: CSFWTRGNEQFF.

As DNA, the CDR3 is TGCGCCAGCAGCTGGGACAACTCCTACAATGAGCAGTTCTTC. As protein: CASSWDNSYNEQFF. V is TRBV5-1 and J is TRBJ2-1; TRBD1 might be the D (6 bases). Trimming removed 3 bases from V and 0 bases from J, with 7 bases in between. The CDR3 has 14 residues. Germline V gene lookup returns CDR1 SGHRS and CDR2 YFSETQ.